Reported below is one T cell receptor (beta chain). This clone was detected only a few times. Its cognate antigen has yet to be identified. Nothing much larger sits one base from this clone, and base qualities are not available. The CDR3 runs 17 residues from the cysteine to the phenylalanine. The read is trimmed to its CDR3 DNA, 51 bases read in frame from base 1. The germline V gene provides CDR1 KGHSH and CDR2 LQKENI. V is reduced by 0 bases and J by 0 bases, leaving a spacing of 13 bases between them. These data belong to a study of beta chain features in type 1 diabetes (dated by TCRdb to 2017 to 2018). At the level of the whole study: Mean age, gender distribution, total cell number and subset yield did not differ between patients and healthy donors. A total of 90 million to 120 million sorted cells were examined across all samples, and a strong correlation was observed between cell number per subset and RNA yield. In the study, TCRB repertoires of sorted circulating CD4+ T cell subsets from recently diagnosed type 1 diabetes patients were compared with those of matched healthy donors. Regulatory and stem cell-like memory subsets were obtained from only 8 patients and about 8 healthy donors, while naive and central memory subsets were obtained from all 30 or so donors. Beyond this particular receptor, the publication reports: The naive, central memory and regulatory TCRB repertoires appeared to resemble one another more closely among patients than among healthy donors. In all four CD4+ subsets, TCRB CDR3 length was moderately but significantly shorter in type 1 diabetes patients. Shorter templates might be favored by PCR, yet because patient and control samples were amplified and corrected together, any such skew would affect both groups equally. Because cDNA rather than genomic DNA was sequenced, highly expressing activated cells could have been over-represented, although no difference in activation and CD3 levels was found between groups. Fewer insertions and more nucleotide deletions at VDJ recombination sites were observed in patients with type 1 diabetes, implying thymic rearrangement abnormalities. Because the HLA sub-analyses included only small numbers of individuals, any influence of HLA type on TCRB rearrangement was left unresolved.

The entire amount of isolated RNA was reverse transcribed using the High Capacity cDNA Reverse Transcription Kit, so the sequenced TCRB transcripts were expressed ones. Deep immunoSEQ sequencing was performed on naive, central memory and regulatory T cell samples, with an average of approximately 3.9 million total reads per sample. Sorted cells were lysed in RLT buffer, and RNA was extracted using DNase-treated RNeasy Micro or Mini kits according to cell number. To prevent cross-contamination, every cell subset was processed on its own, while patient and healthy donor samples were processed together. Using the immunoSEQ multiplex PCR, TCRB sequences were amplified from cDNA into 87-bp fragments spanning the CDR3 region. Amplicons were sequenced on the Illumina HiSeq platform. In the paper's pipeline: Synthetic template baselines were used to correct PCR bias computationally, reads within Hamming distance 2 were collapsed, and singletons that could not be merged were discarded. By aligning reads against IMGT, V, D and J genes, CDR3 length, and insertions or deletions at six rearrangement sites were assigned. Within each subset, clonotype counts were normalized to sorted cell number, and only after that were true diversity and Gini coefficients computed with the tcR R package. The overlap coefficient, calculated on TCRB nucleotide sequences, was used to quantify repertoire sharing. Out-of-frame TCRB sequences from naive cells were analyzed as a proxy for the pre-selection repertoire. Held by TCRdb, this immuneACCESS table contains in-frame sequences only and omits some clones. Under half of the omission traces to an unresolved V gene where checked; the cause of the rest is unknown. V and J calls and clone size are as listed in that table; D and trimming were resolved from the DNA. Recorded for this sample are approximately 280,000 clones; approximately 16% of them occurred a single time. Of the sample, 0.015% to 0.019% falls within the top ten clones.

Each donor gave one peripheral blood draw, averaging roughly 120 mL, which was collected into heparinised tubes. A BD FACSAria II and a panel including CD45RO, CCR7, CD25, CD127, CD95 and CD27 were used to sort naive, central memory, regulatory and stem cell-like memory CD4+ T cells. Purity was above 95% for every sorted population. PBMCs were separated immediately by Lymphoprep density gradient centrifugation and were stained directly, without being cultured. So that batch effects would be minimized, each experiment stained and sorted samples in pairs, pairing one healthy donor with one patient. This receptor was obtained from a man younger than 35 with type 1 diabetes. The sequencing sample was made of naive CD4+ T cells from blood. The cell subset or site label corresponds to: true naive CD4+ T cells. The receptor chain draws on TRBV18 and TRBJ2-3, with TRBD2 tentatively as D gene (5 bases match). The DNA sequence is as follows: TGTGCCAGCTCACCACCTCTAGATAGCGACAGCACAGATACGCAGTATTTT. Translated, it gives CASSPPLDSDSTDTQYF. Where the CDR3 stops, the reference TRBV18 and TRBJ2-3 genes take over; the full variable domain is NAGVMQNPRHLVRRRGQEARLRCSPMKGHSHVYWYRQLPEEGLKFMVYLQKENIIDESGMPKERFSAEFPKEGPSILRIQQVVRGDSAAYFCASSPPLDSDSTDTQYFGPGTRLTVL.